These 28 T cell receptor beta chains originate from one sample sequenced in a study of T-cell reconstitution after alpha-beta-depleted transplantation in children. Library preparation (for TCRbeta) was performed with unique molecular identifiers. Using its own MiXCR run on the PCR reads, TCRdb lists one record per CDR3 protein. The sample includes some 87,000 distinct CDR3 sequences, around 15% of them seen just once. The material sequenced was PBMCs, mostly from graft donor cells, taken 180 days after TCRalphabeta/CD19-depleted stem cell transplant. These receptors were collected from a male patient aged 2 to 10 who had a stem cell transplant for acute lymphoblastic leukemia, so the T cells may come from the graft donor.

This clonotype was counted only a few times. This sequence joins TRBV5-1 and TRBJ1-1; possible D gene TRBD1, 5 bases. The germline V gene has CDR1 SGHRS and CDR2 YFSETQ. This CDR3 region has 14 residues. Deletions cut 4 bases from V and 0 bases from J, with 10 bases between. In DNA form, the CDR3 reads TGCGCCAGCAGCCCCAGGGTTCTGAACACTGAAGCTTTCTTT. Its translation: CASSPRVLNTEAFF.

Details on this clonotype: At one end, the junction sequence differs from germline, possibly due to a read error. The chain joins TRBV7-2 to TRBJ2-2, with 7 bases aligning to TRBD2. The CDR3 spans 14 residues. The germline CDR1 and CDR2 sequences are SGHTA and FQGNSA. CDR3 sequence (DNA): TGTGCCAGCAGCCTAGCGGCCAACACCGGGGAGCTGTTTTTT. Protein sequence: CASSLAANTGELFF.

There are many counts of this clonotype. This chain uses TRBV4-2 with TRBJ2-7; weak D call: TRBD2 (5 bases). Trimming cost V 4 bases and J 7 bases, with 11 bases left between them. CDR1 and CDR2 (germline): LGHNA, YNFKEQ. The CDR3 contains 12 residues. Here the CDR3 reads CASSPFGREQYF. The DNA of the CDR3 is TGTGCCAGCAGCCCCTTTGGGAGAGAGCAGTACTTC.

The chain employs TRBV6-5 and TRBJ1-2; D not certain. Germline values: CDR1 MNHEY, CDR2 SVGAGI. The CDR3 has 14 amino acids. V lost 0 bases, J lost 4 bases, and 9 bases lay in between. The DNA of the CDR3 is TGTGCCAGCAGTTACTCGAGGGCAGGCTATGGCTACACCTTC. It translates to CASSYSRAGYGYTF.

The rearrangement joins TRBV19 to TRBJ1-1; the match to TRBD1 covers 7 bases. V trimming: 3 bases; J trimming: 7 bases; junction bases outside the gene matches: 8. Germline V gene sequence: CDR1 LNHDA, CDR2 SQIVND (reference sequence). The CDR3 is made up of 14 amino acids. The CDR3 loop reads CASSIDRAISEAFF. The CDR3 DNA reads as TGTGCCAGTAGTATCGACAGGGCGATTAGTGAAGCTTTCTTT.

This clonotype has just a few counts. This chain links TRBV6-5 with TRBJ1-4; TRBD1 aligns across 8 bases. Trimming at V came to 0 bases and at J to 8 bases, leaving 8 bases not matched to a gene. From germline, CDR1 is MNHEY and CDR2 SVGAGI. The CDR3 runs 16 residues. The CDR3: CASSYSIGTGGEKLFF. CDR3 in DNA: TGTGCCAGCAGTTACTCGATAGGGACAGGCGGAGAAAAACTGTTTTTT.

This clonotype was found many times. This rearrangement joins TRBV20-1 to TRBJ1-1, with D possibly being TRBD1 (5 bases). V shed 5 bases and J shed 11 bases, with 30 bases lying between them. Per the germline V gene, CDR1 is DFQATT and CDR2 is SNEGSKA (reference sequence). The CDR3 extends over 16 amino acids. The CDR3 DNA follows: TGCAGTGCTCCTAAACAGGCAGCCGTAAAGTCAAGATGGGCTTTCTTT. Translation: CSAPKQAAVKSRWAFF.

This clonotype appeared a few times. The chain joins TRBV5-4 to TRBJ1-2, with a possible D match to TRBD1 (6 bases). Trimming took 4 bases from V and 2 from J, leaving 18 bases between them. From germline, CDR1 is SGHNT and CDR2 YYREEE (reference sequence). The CDR3 is made up of 16 amino acids. This CDR3 is CASSPGGRTPNYGYTF. DNA for the CDR3: TGTGCCAGCAGCCCGGGGGGCCGGACACCGAACTATGGCTACACCTTC.

V and J are TRBV3-1 and TRBJ1-3, with D unclear. This CDR3 is built from 16 residues. V lost 0 bases, J lost 0 bases, and 9 bases lay in between. Germline CDR1 is LGHDT and CDR2 is YNNKEL (reference sequence). For the CDR3, the DNA is TGTGCCAGCAGCCAAGATTCAGCTCCCTCTGGAAACACCATATATTTT. Amino acid sequence: CASSQDSAPSGNTIYF.

This chain uses TRBV6-2 or TRBV6-3 with TRBJ2-1; tentative D call: TRBD1 (6 bases). CDR3 size: 16 residues. V was clipped by 4 bases and J by 2 bases, with 15 bases between them. CDR1 and CDR2 (germline): MNHEY, SVGEGT. The DNA of the CDR3 is TGTGCCAGCAGTTTCTCTCAGGGGCCTCCCTACAATGAGCAGTTCTTC. Its translation: CASSFSQGPPYNEQFF.

This clonotype was seen a few times. One end of the junction is discordant with germline, which a read error may explain. CDR3 region: CATSDIGRAGF. CDR3 DNA: TGTGCCACCAGTGATATCGGACGGGCCGGCTTC. The chain has TRBV24-1 and TRBJ2-7; D unclear. In germline, CDR1 is KGHDR, CDR2 SFDVKD. The CDR3 is 11 residues long.

This clonotype was observed a handful of times. The chain carries TRBV10-3 and TRBJ2-2; no clear D. Trimming pared 8 bases from V and 6 bases from J, leaving 7 bases between. The length of the CDR3 is 11 residues. Germline CDR1 is ENHRY and CDR2 is SYGVKD. The CDR3 protein is CAIRWAGELFF. Here the CDR3 DNA reads TGTGCCATCCGTTGGGCCGGGGAGCTGTTTTTT.

The gene calls are TRBV20-1 and TRBJ1-6; D gene ambiguous. Trimming removed 5 bases from V and 10 bases from J, with 21 bases in between. The CDR3 sequence is 15 residues long. Germline CDR1 and CDR2: DFQATT and SNEGSKA (reference sequence). The CDR3 DNA is TGCAGTGCTGCCCGGGCCACGAATATAGTCTCACCCCTCCACTTT. Translated: CSAARATNIVSPLHF.

This clonotype turned up a few times. The chain has TRBV11-2 and TRBJ2-1; 8 nucleotides align to TRBD2. The CDR3 spans 15 residues. With 3 bases clipped from V and 4 bases from J, the junction kept 5 bases outside the gene matches. Germline-derived CDR1 and CDR2 are SGHAT and FQNNGV. CDR3 residues: CASSFRAGGYNEQFF. CDR3 in DNA: TGTGCCAGCAGCTTTCGTGCGGGAGGATACAATGAGCAGTTCTTC.

This clonotype appeared a few times. The rearrangement joins TRBV6-4 to TRBJ1-3; D perhaps matches TRBD1 (5 bases). Per the germline V gene, CDR1 is MRHNA and CDR2 is SNTAGT. Trimming shortened V by 6 bases and J by 5 bases, and 17 bases separated the two germline ends. CDR3 length equals 15 residues. CDR3 sequence: CASSERDGERNTIYF. CDR3 DNA sequence: TGTGCCAGCAGCGAGAGGGACGGGGAGAGAAACACCATATATTTT.

The CDR3 loop is CASNWGRAQYF. The CDR3 bases are TGTGCCAGCAATTGGGGTCGGGCCCAGTACTTC. V usage is TRBV6-5 and J usage is TRBJ2-5; the D is unclear. V dropped 7 bases and J dropped 9 bases, with 12 bases sitting between them. The V gene's germline CDR1 is MNHEY and CDR2 SVGAGI. The CDR3 extends over 11 amino acids.

Notes on this clonotype: Since the CDR3 does not end with the conserved phenylalanine or tryptophan, this likely comes from a read error. The V call is TRBV6-1, the J call TRBJ2-1; 10 nucleotides match TRBD2. J was trimmed by 8 bases and V by 6 bases; bases with no gene match: 13. This CDR3 has 16 residues. Per the germline V gene, CDR1 is MNHNS and CDR2 is SASEGT. The CDR3 DNA follows: TGTGCCAGCAGGAGGCCTAGTAGCGGGGGGCGGGATGAGCAGTTCATC. This gives the protein CASRRPSSGGRDEQFI.

This clonotype was seen a handful of times. One end of the junction does not line up with germline, which may come from a read error. The V call is TRBV7-2, the J call TRBJ2-2, with 8 positions matching TRBD1. The germline CDR1 and CDR2 sequences are SGHTA and FQGNSA. This CDR3 region has 15 residues. The CDR3 protein is CASSSWTGNAGELFF. In nucleotides, the CDR3 is TGTGCCAGCAGCTCCTGGACAGGGAACGCCGGGGAGCTGTTTTTT. Based on the CDR3 plus reference TRBV7-2 and TRBJ2-2, the full variable domain is GAGVSQSPSNKVTEKGKDVELRCDPISGHTALYWYRQSLGQGLEFLIYFQGNSAPDKSGLPSDRFSAERTGGSVSTLTIQRTQQEDSAVYLCASSSWTGNAGELFFGEGSRLTVL.

Ten or more counts support this clonotype. The chain employs TRBV10-3 and TRBJ1-6, with D possibly being TRBD1 (5 bases). The ends were cut back, 8 bases at V and 7 bases at J, with 12 bases in the middle. CDR1 is ENHRY and CDR2 is SYGVKD in the germline V gene. The CDR3 is 13 residues long. This chain's CDR3 is CAIPNGGNSPLHF. CDR3 DNA sequence: TGTGCCATCCCGAACGGGGGGAATTCACCCCTCCACTTT.

This clonotype has a handful of counts. This chain uses TRBV7-2 with TRBJ2-2, with D possibly being TRBD1 (5 bases). CDR3 length equals 16 residues. The V gene lost 1 base and the J gene lost 4 bases, with 13 bases spanning the gap. CDR1 and CDR2 (germline): SGHTA, FQGNSA. CDR3 sequence reads: CASSLVMDIGTGELFF. CDR3 nucleotide sequence: TGTGCCAGCAGCTTAGTTATGGACATTGGCACCGGGGAGCTGTTTTTT.

V gene TRBV7-9 combines with J gene TRBJ1-2; D uncertain. V lost 10 bases and J 2 bases, leaving 14 bases between the germline ends. The CDR3 sequence is 13 residues long. Germline V CDR1 and CDR2: SEHNR, FQNEAQ (reference sequence). The DNA of the CDR3 is TGTGCCACCTCGCCTGCGGGGAACTATGGCTACACCTTC. This codes for CATSPAGNYGYTF.

This rearrangement joins TRBV29-1 to TRBJ2-7; D is uncertain. V lost 8 bases and J 6 bases, leaving 14 bases between the germline ends. The germline V gene has CDR1 SQVTM and CDR2 ANQGSEA. The CDR3 consists of 11 residues. CDR3 region: CSILSGPEQYF. The CDR3 coding sequence is TGCAGCATTTTGTCCGGACCCGAGCAGTACTTC.

There are many counts of this clonotype. V and J are TRBV20-1 and TRBJ1-5, with D uncertain. The V end lost 4 bases, the J end lost 0 bases, and 7 bases lay between the germline ends. The CDR3 is 13 amino acids. CDR1 is DFQATT, CDR2 SNEGSKA, per germline (reference sequence). The CDR3 protein is CSAKTGSNQPQHF. CDR3 DNA sequence: TGCAGTGCTAAGACGGGTAGCAATCAGCCCCAGCATTTT.

The chain couples TRBV7-1 to TRBJ2-1; TRBD2 might be the D (7 bases). TRBV7-1 is an ORF for which the function is uncertain. The V gene lost 2 bases and the J gene lost 6 bases, with 14 bases spanning the gap. The length of the CDR3 is 15 residues. This chain's CDR3 is CASSSRGGGANEQFF. In nucleotides, the CDR3 is TGTGCCAGCAGCTCAAGGGGGGGGGGTGCCAATGAGCAGTTCTTC.

At least ten counts were recorded for this clonotype. The chain employs TRBV2 and TRBJ2-3; 7 bases are shared with TRBD2. Per germline, CDR1 SNHLY and CDR2 FYNNEI. The ends lost 5 bases at V and 2 bases at J; junction bases unmatched: 10. This CDR3 region has 16 residues. CDR3 in DNA: TGTGCCAGCAGTCCACGACTAGCACACTTCACAGATACGCAGTATTTT. As protein: CASSPRLAHFTDTQYF.

The table lists this clonotype with a few counts. The chain has TRBV7-2 and TRBJ1-5; D remains ambiguous. The V end lost 1 base, the J end lost 7 bases, and 11 bases lay between the germline ends. From germline, CDR1 is SGHTA and CDR2 FQGNSA. The CDR3 extends over 14 amino acids. The CDR3 is CASSLEETRQPQHF. The CDR3 region has the DNA TGTGCCAGCAGCTTAGAAGAGACAAGACAGCCCCAGCATTTT.

This clonotype was seen only a few times. The V gene is TRBV13, the J gene TRBJ1-2, with D maybe TRBD1 (6 bases). The V gene lost 5 bases and the J gene lost 0 bases, with 13 bases spanning the gap. CDR1 is PRHDT, CDR2 FYEKMQ, per germline (reference sequence). The CDR3 totals 15 residues. CDR3 bases: TGTGCCAGCAGCCAACAGGGATCGGCTAACTATGGCTACACCTTC. Encoded protein: CASSQQGSANYGYTF. Filled out from reference TRBV13 and TRBJ1-2, the complete variable domain reads AAGVIQSPRHLIKEKRETATLKCYPIPRHDTVYWYQQGPGQDPQFLISFYEKMQSDKGSIPDRFSAQQFSDYHSELNMSSLELGDSALYFCASSQQGSANYGYTFGSGTRLTVV.

This clonotype showed up just a few times. V and J are TRBV7-9 and TRBJ2-1; D may be TRBD1 (5 bases). The CDR3 covers 13 residues. Trimming removed 4 bases at V and 6 bases at J, with 10 bases between. Per the germline V gene, CDR1 is SEHNR and CDR2 is FQNEAQ (reference sequence). The DNA of the CDR3 is TGTGCCAGCAGCTGGAGACAGTTCAATGAGCAGTTCTTC. This encodes CASSWRQFNEQFF.